Each of the 27 T cell receptor beta chains below was sequenced from the same sample in a study of T cells in tumors and immune-related adverse events. The data were produced by immunoSEQ multiplex PCR, yet TCRdb's version contains in-frame clones alone and is incomplete. The data contain 9,900 or so clones, 85% to 95% of them singletons. The sequenced sample was lymph node tissue, obtained from a patient treated with anti-PD-1 therapy. These receptors came from a female donor with metastatic renal cell carcinoma.

V gene TRBV11-2 combines with J gene TRBJ2-1, with D tentatively TRBD2 (6 bases). The CDR3 is 17 amino acids. The ends were cut back, 0 bases at V and 0 bases at J, with 12 bases in the middle. Germline V gene data show CDR1 as SGHAT and CDR2 as FQNNGV. CDR3 nucleotide sequence: TGTGCCAGCAGCTTAGACCTGGCAGCGGGCTCCTACAATGAGCAGTTCTTC. Its translation is CASSLDLAAGSYNEQFF.

The rearrangement uses TRBV2 and TRBJ1-1; D not resolved. V was shortened by 2 bases and J by 3 bases, with 13 bases between the two germline ends. CDR1 and CDR2 from the germline V gene are SNHLY and FYNNEI. The CDR3 spans 15 residues. The CDR3, as DNA: TGTGCCAGCAGTGAAAAAGCTTCGCCCGACACTGAAGCTTTCTTT. Protein sequence: CASSEKASPDTEAFF.

In this sample, this clone turned up a few times. The gene calls are TRBV28 and TRBJ1-5; a weak D match, TRBD1 (5 bases). Germline CDR1 is MDHEN and CDR2 is SYDVKM. V was cut by 3 bases and J by 2 bases, with 20 bases left in between. CDR3 length equals 18 residues. Here the CDR3 reads CASSFWAQGTVGNQPQHF. CDR3 nucleotides: TGTGCCAGCAGTTTCTGGGCTCAAGGGACGGTCGGCAATCAGCCCCAGCATTTT. The full variable domain, completed using reference TRBV28 and TRBJ1-5, is DVKVTQSSRYLVKRTGEKVFLECVQDMDHENMFWYRQDPGLGLRLIYFSYDVKMKEKGDIPEGYSVSREKKERFSLILESASTNQTSMYLCASSFWAQGTVGNQPQHFGDGTRLSIL.

The count of this clone is one. The chain employs TRBV18 and TRBJ1-5, with no clear D. V was clipped by 3 bases and J by 2 bases, with 14 bases between them. CDR3 length: 16 residues. Per the germline V gene, CDR1 is KGHSH and CDR2 is LQKENI. The CDR3 sequence: CASSPQGSWGNQPQHF. The CDR3 DNA reads TGTGCCAGCTCACCGCAAGGATCTTGGGGCAATCAGCCCCAGCATTTT.

The chain uses TRBV27 and TRBJ1-1; D gene uncertain. The ends were cut back, 3 bases at V and 1 base at J, with 6 bases in the middle. The CDR3 covers 13 residues. The germline CDR1 and CDR2 sequences are MNHEY and SMNVEV (reference sequence). The CDR3 loop is CASSFYQNTEAFF. The CDR3 nucleotides are TGTGCCAGCAGTTTTTACCAGAACACTGAAGCTTTCTTT.

The rearrangement joins TRBV4-1 to TRBJ1-5; TRBD1 is a possible D gene (5 bases). Trimming stripped 0 bases from V and 0 bases from J, with 12 bases between. This CDR3 has 17 amino acids. Germline CDR1 reads MGHRA; CDR2 reads YSYEKL. This CDR3 reads CASSQDPQGNSNQPQHF. CDR3 DNA: TGCGCCAGCAGCCAAGATCCTCAGGGCAATAGCAATCAGCCCCAGCATTTT.

This chain joins TRBV29-1 and TRBJ1-1, with TRBD1 as a possible D gene (5 bases). Deletions cut 4 bases from V and 1 base from J, with 13 bases between. Germline CDR1 SQVTM, CDR2 ANQGSEA. CDR3 length: 14 amino acids. The CDR3 DNA follows: TGCAGCGTTGGTTTTGTGCAGGGGAACACTGAAGCTTTCTTT. Translating gives CSVGFVQGNTEAFF.

The rearrangement joins TRBV2 to TRBJ2-1, with no clear D. Germline V lookup: CDR1 SNHLY, CDR2 FYNNEI. The ends were cut back, 4 bases at V and 9 bases at J, with 7 bases in the middle. This CDR3 has 11 amino acids. CDR3: CASSARIEQFF. The CDR3 bases are TGTGCCAGCAGTGCTAGAATTGAGCAGTTCTTC. The variable domain in full, with the rest retrieved from reference TRBV2 and TRBJ2-1, is EPEVTQTPSHQVTQMGQEVILRCVPISNHLYFYWYRQILGQKVEFLVSFYNNEISEKSEIFDDQFSVERPDGSNFTLKIRSTKLEDSAMYFCASSARIEQFFGPGTRLTVL.

The genes are TRBV7-9 and TRBJ1-6, with D uncertain. Trimming removed 2 bases from V and 1 base from J, with 6 bases in between. CDR3 length: 15 residues. The germline gives CDR1 SEHNR, CDR2 FQNEAQ (reference sequence). The CDR3 nucleotides read TGTGCCAGCAGCTTAAGTGCATCCTATAATTCACCCCTCCACTTT. It specifies CASSLSASYNSPLHF.

The chain links TRBV7-6 to TRBJ2-7, with a tentative D call TRBD2 (6 bases). V lost 0 bases and J 2 bases, leaving 17 bases between the germline ends. The CDR3 runs 17 residues. Germline V gene lookup returns CDR1 SGHVS and CDR2 FNYEAQ. The CDR3 reads CASSLAGTGTVPYEQYF. CDR3 DNA sequence: TGTGCCAGCAGCTTAGCGGGGACCGGGACTGTGCCCTACGAGCAGTACTTC. Drawing the rest from reference TRBV7-6 and TRBJ2-7, the complete variable domain is GAGVSQSPRYKVTKRGQDVALRCDPISGHVSLYWYRQALGQGPEFLTYFNYEAQQDKSGLPNDRFSAERPEGSISTLTIQRTEQRDSAMYRCASSLAGTGTVPYEQYFGPGTRLTVT.

Only one count was recorded for this clone. The gene calls are TRBV7-9 and TRBJ1-1, with D perhaps TRBD1 (5 bases). Germline loops: CDR1 SEHNR, CDR2 FQNEAQ (reference sequence). The CDR3 is 13 residues long. The ends were cut back, 5 bases at V and 2 bases at J, with 9 bases in the middle. The CDR3 DNA is TGTGCCAGCAGCCCCCAGGGAAACACTGAAGCTTTCTTT. This gives the protein CASSPQGNTEAFF.

CDR3 amino acids: CASSQDFRAEAFF. CDR3 DNA: TGCGCCAGCAGCCAAGATTTCCGAGCTGAAGCTTTCTTT. The gene calls are TRBV4-1 and TRBJ1-1; D unclear. This CDR3 has 13 residues. V lost 0 bases, J lost 6 bases, and 8 bases lay in between. Germline-derived CDR1 and CDR2 are MGHRA and YSYEKL.

CDR3 DNA sequence: TGTGCCAGCAGCTCTCTGTTTATTAGCGGGGGTAATGAGCAGTTCTTC. This sequence encodes CASSSLFISGGNEQFF. The rearrangement joins TRBV5-4 to TRBJ2-1; TRBD2 matches at 9 bases. The CDR3 has 16 amino acids. V shed 3 bases and J 7 bases; nucleotides not matched to a gene: 11. CDR1 and CDR2 from the germline V gene are SGHNT and YYREEE (reference sequence). Combining the CDR3 with reference TRBV5-4 and TRBJ2-1 gives the whole variable domain ETGVTQSPTHLIKTRGQQVTLRCSSQSGHNTVSWYQQALGQGPQFIFQYYREEENGRGNFPPRFSGLQFPNYSSELNVNALELDDSALYLCASSSLFISGGNEQFFGPGTRLTVL.

The chain couples TRBV6-1 to TRBJ2-7; 8 bases are a match to TRBD1. V shed 6 bases, J shed 6 bases, and the junction held 4 bases outside the gene matches. This CDR3 is built from 12 residues. Germline V gives CDR1 MNHNS, CDR2 SASEGT. DNA for the CDR3: TGTGCCAGCAGAGGGACAGGTCTCGAGCAGTACTTC. Amino acids: CASRGTGLEQYF.

This clone is a singleton in its sample. The V and J genes are TRBV11-3 and TRBJ2-5; D ambiguous. Germline V CDR1 and CDR2: SGHNT, YENEEA. V was clipped by 5 bases and J by 5 bases, with 6 bases between them. This CDR3 has 11 residues. The CDR3 loop reads CASSKVETQYF. In DNA, the CDR3 is TGTGCCAGCAGCAAGGTTGAGACCCAGTACTTC. The whole variable domain, filled in from reference TRBV11-3 and TRBJ2-5, reads EAGVVQSPRYKIIEKKQPVAFWCNPISGHNTLYWYLQNLGQGPELLIRYENEEAVDDSQLPKDRFSAERLKGVDSTLKIQPAELGDSAVYLCASSKVETQYFGPGTRLLVL.

The genes are TRBV14 and TRBJ2-6, with D uncertain. V was trimmed by 1 base and J by 4 bases, leaving 2 bases between them. Germline CDR1 and CDR2: SGHDN and FVKESK. The CDR3 sequence is 13 residues long. Here the CDR3 reads CASSQGGANVLTF. The CDR3 region has the DNA TGTGCCAGCAGCCAAGGCGGGGCCAACGTCCTGACTTTC.

The genes are TRBV7-9 and TRBJ2-5; 9 nucleotides align to TRBD2. Looked up from germline, CDR1 is SEHNR and CDR2 is FQNEAQ (reference sequence). V was clipped by 5 bases and J by 4 bases; unmatched bases: 8. This CDR3 region has 15 residues. The CDR3: CASSRGTSSGETQYF. CDR3 nucleotide sequence: TGTGCCAGCAGCCGCGGGACTAGCTCGGGAGAGACCCAGTACTTC.

This chain connects TRBV4-3 to TRBJ2-7; tentative D call: TRBD1 (6 bases). V lost 0 bases to trimming and J lost 3 bases, with 12 bases between them. The V gene's germline CDR1 is LGHNA and CDR2 YSLEER. This CDR3 contains 15 residues. CDR3 loop: CASSQDHTGSYEQYF. As DNA, the CDR3 is TGCGCCAGCAGCCAAGATCATACAGGGAGCTACGAGCAGTACTTC.

There are a few counts of this clone. This chain uses TRBV6-4 with TRBJ1-1; D perhaps matches TRBD1 (5 bases). The length of the CDR3 is 12 residues. Trimming took 3 bases from V and 5 from J, leaving 7 bases between them. In germline, CDR1 is MRHNA, CDR2 SNTAGT. The CDR3 spells CASSDGGTEAFF. The CDR3 DNA sequence: TGTGCCAGCAGTGATGGGGGGACTGAAGCTTTCTTT.

V and J are TRBV6-4 and TRBJ2-1, with 11 bases identical to TRBD1. In germline, CDR1 is MRHNA, CDR2 SNTAGT. CDR3 length: 16 amino acids. V shed 0 bases, J shed 7 bases, and the junction held 5 bases outside the gene matches. CDR3 in amino acids: CASSDSGTGGVNEQFF. CDR3 in DNA: TGTGCCAGCAGTGACTCTGGGACAGGGGGGGTGAATGAGCAGTTCTTC.

This clone was detected only once. This sequence joins TRBV4-3 and TRBJ2-3; D possibly corresponds to TRBD1 (5 bases). There are 15 residues in the CDR3. CDR1 is LGHNA, CDR2 YSLEER, per germline. V was shortened by 2 bases and J by 0 bases, with 9 bases between the two germline ends. This CDR3 is CASSQLDTSTDTQYF. The CDR3 nucleotides are TGCGCCAGCAGCCAATTGGACACTAGCACAGATACGCAGTATTTT.

The chain employs TRBV19 and TRBJ1-3; no reliable D call. CDR3 length: 14 residues. CDR1 is LNHDA and CDR2 is SQIVND in the germline V gene (reference sequence). With 6 bases removed from V and 0 bases from J, the gap between germline ends came to 9 bases. This CDR3 is CASRGGSSGNTIYF. Written as DNA, the CDR3 is TGTGCCAGTAGGGGAGGGAGCTCTGGAAACACCATATATTTT.

The genes are TRBV6-5 and TRBJ1-6; no firm D call. V was cut by 7 bases and J by 8 bases, with 15 bases left in between. This CDR3 contains 14 residues. The germline V gene has CDR1 MNHEY and CDR2 SVGAGI. The CDR3 bases are TGTGCCAGCACCATCGGTTCTCTCGATTCACCCCTCCACTTT. It is translated as CASTIGSLDSPLHF.

The chain combines TRBV6-5 with TRBJ2-2, with TRBD1 matching over 9 bases. V dropped 2 bases and J dropped 4; count of bases not matched to a gene: 2. The CDR3 loop spans 15 amino acids. Germline V CDR1 and CDR2: MNHEY, SVGAGI. The CDR3 protein is CASSYRQGGTGELFF. The CDR3 DNA is TGTGCCAGCAGTTACAGACAGGGGGGCACCGGGGAGCTGTTTTTT.

The V call is TRBV15, the J call TRBJ2-7, with TRBD1 matching over 9 bases. Germline V gene sequence: CDR1 LNHNV, CDR2 YYDKDF (reference sequence). The CDR3 runs to 15 residues. Germline trimming cut 3 bases from V and 6 bases from J; bases unmatched to any gene: 9. CDR3 residues: CATSRGGTGGSEQYF. The DNA of the CDR3 is TGTGCCACCAGCAGGGGGGGAACAGGGGGCAGCGAGCAGTACTTC.

The chain has TRBV25-1 and TRBJ1-6, with D possibly being TRBD1 (6 bases). The CDR3 length is 14 residues. Germline loops: CDR1 MGHDK, CDR2 SYGVNS. Between the trimmed V and J ends, which lost 6 bases and 7 bases, there was a span of 13 bases. The CDR3 loop is CASRMDSPNSPLHF. The CDR3 bases are TGTGCCAGCAGAATGGACAGTCCGAATTCACCCCTCCACTTT. Looking up the rest from reference TRBV25-1 and TRBJ1-6 gives the full variable domain: EADIYQTPRYLVIGTGKKITLECSQTMGHDKMYWYQQDPGMELHLIHYSYGVNSTEKGDLSSESTVSRIRTEHFPLTLESARPSHTSQYLCASRMDSPNSPLHFGNGTRLTVT.

This clone was counted once. The chain is built from TRBV5-1 and TRBJ2-2; TRBD1 matches 9 bases. The ends lost 4 bases at V and 6 bases at J; junction bases unmatched: 4. The germline CDR1 and CDR2 sequences are SGHRS and YFSETQ. The CDR3 length is 14 residues. CDR3 bases: TGCGCCAGCAGCGGGGGACAGGGTCCCGGGGAGCTGTTTTTT. It codes for CASSGGQGPGELFF.